A few counts support the clone carrying this T cell receptor (beta chain). Its antigen is still unknown. This CDR3 has 17 residues. The ends lost 5 bases at V and 5 bases at J; junction bases unmatched: 14. The V gene's germline CDR1 is SGHTA and CDR2 FQGNSA. Broader study findings: Tumor Treg TCRs overlapped most with tumor naive CD4+ cells. Tumor memory CD4+ T cell TCR gene usage was found to cluster with blood and lymph node memory CD4+ cells and with lymph node naive CD4+ cells.

TCRdb independently ran MiXCR on the 5' RACE reads; one entry per CDR3 protein. The sample includes under 65,000 distinct CDR3 sequences, roughly 30% of them seen just once. The V gene is TRBV7-2, the J gene TRBJ2-7; 11 positions agree with TRBD2. The receptor's source is a female donor with breast cancer. The sequenced material came from tumor-infiltrating memory CD4+ T cells sorted from the breast tumor. Subset described: memory CD4+ T cells, CD4+CD45RO+CD25-. CDR3 sequence reads: CASSARKGTSGANEQYF. DNA of the CDR3: TGTGCCAGCAGCGCTAGAAAAGGGACTAGCGGAGCTAACGAGCAGTACTTC.